This T cell receptor (beta chain) came from a study of beta chain features in type 1 diabetes. Per germline, CDR1 SGHVS and CDR2 FNYEAQ. Trimming cost V 2 bases and J 5 bases; bases outside gene matches: 9. CDR3 length equals 16 residues. Reverse transcribing all isolated RNA meant expressed TCRB transcripts were sequenced. Data came from immunoSEQ multiplex PCR; TCRdb stores just in-frame clones and leaves some out. Counted here are 200,000 to 300,000 clones, approximately 10% occurring once; the ten biggest clones make up about 0.018%. It was via CD45RO/CCR7/CD25/CD127/CD95/CD27 that CD4+ naive, central memory, regulatory and stem cell-like memory cells were sorted. Once sorted, every population was more than 95% pure. Findings and limits, study-wide: Type 1 diabetes patients showed a moderate but significant shortening of TCRB CDR3s in all four CD4+ subsets. A PCR bias possibly favoring shorter templates would apply equally to patients and controls.

This clone was observed a few times. Its antigen is currently unknown. The sequence was collected from a young man with type 1 diabetes. The J gene is TRBJ2-3, the V gene TRBV7-6, with 8 bases fitting TRBD2. The specimen was naive CD4+ T cells from blood. The CDR3 spells CASSLSAGAAVDTQYF. CDR3 sequence (DNA): TGTGCCAGCAGCTTATCAGCGGGGGCCGCGGTAGATACGCAGTATTTT. The full variable domain, with the rest looked up from reference TRBV7-6 and TRBJ2-3, is GAGVSQSPRYKVTKRGQDVALRCDPISGHVSLYWYRQALGQGPEFLTYFNYEAQQDKSGLPNDRFSAERPEGSISTLTIQRTEQRDSAMYRCASSLSAGAAVDTQYFGPGTRLTVL.